The following is a T cell receptor (beta chain) sequence with its context. V gave up 2 bases and J gave up 1 base, with 12 bases separating them. Germline V gives CDR1 SGHDN, CDR2 FVKESK. The CDR3 contains 16 residues. Libraries were prepared by immunoSEQ multiplex PCR; TCRdb keeps only in-frame clonotypes and omits some of them. The table shows 2 million to 3 million clones, with more than 90% occurring only once. The data belong to a study of shared clonotypes between healthy human individuals. Study overall: Three CD4 naive, three CD4 memory, two CD8 naive and one CD8 memory plate were used per donor.

Sequencing was performed on naive CD4+ T cells sorted from blood. Described subset: CD45RA+ positively selected. The chain links TRBV14 to TRBJ2-1; D is undetermined. This TCR was recovered from a young man in good health. This chain's CDR3 is CASSQIRSPSYNEQFF. The CDR3 DNA sequence: TGTGCCAGCAGCCAAATAAGGAGCCCATCCTACAATGAGCAGTTCTTC. Filled out from reference TRBV14 and TRBJ2-1, the complete variable domain reads EAGVTQFPSHSVIEKGQTVTLRCDPISGHDNLYWYRRVMGKEIKFLLHFVKESKQDESGMPNNRFLAERTGGTYSTLKVQPAELEDSGVYFCASSQIRSPSYNEQFFGPGTRLTVL.